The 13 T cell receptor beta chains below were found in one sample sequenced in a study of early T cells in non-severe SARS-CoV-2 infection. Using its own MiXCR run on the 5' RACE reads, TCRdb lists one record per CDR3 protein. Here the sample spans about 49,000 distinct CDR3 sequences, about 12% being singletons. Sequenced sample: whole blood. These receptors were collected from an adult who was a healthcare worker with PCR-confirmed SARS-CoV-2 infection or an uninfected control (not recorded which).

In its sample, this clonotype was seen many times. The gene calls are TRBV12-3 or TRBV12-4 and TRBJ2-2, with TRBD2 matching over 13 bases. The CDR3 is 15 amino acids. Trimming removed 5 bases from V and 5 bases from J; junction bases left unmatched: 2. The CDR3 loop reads CASSLTSGRTGELFF. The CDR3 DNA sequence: TGTGCCAGCAGTCTGACTAGCGGGAGGACCGGGGAGCTGTTTTTT.

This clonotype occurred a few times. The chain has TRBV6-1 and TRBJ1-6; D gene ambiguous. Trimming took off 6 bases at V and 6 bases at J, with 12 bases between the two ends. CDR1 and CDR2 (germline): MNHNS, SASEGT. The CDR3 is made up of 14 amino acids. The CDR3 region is CASRARVGNSPLHF. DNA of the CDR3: TGTGCCAGCAGGGCCCGGGTTGGTAATTCACCCCTCCACTTT.

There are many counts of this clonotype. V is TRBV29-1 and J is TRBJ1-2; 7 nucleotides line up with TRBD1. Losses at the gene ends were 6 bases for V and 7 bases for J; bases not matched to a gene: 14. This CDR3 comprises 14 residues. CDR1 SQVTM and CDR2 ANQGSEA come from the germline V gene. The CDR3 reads CSVASSGGSTGYTF. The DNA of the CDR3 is TGCAGCGTCGCGTCTTCAGGGGGGTCAACTGGCTACACCTTC.

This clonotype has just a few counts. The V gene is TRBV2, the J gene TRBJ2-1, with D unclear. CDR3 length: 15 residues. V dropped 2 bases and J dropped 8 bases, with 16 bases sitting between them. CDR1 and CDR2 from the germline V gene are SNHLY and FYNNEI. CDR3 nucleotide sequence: TGTGCCAGCAGTGAATCCCCAGGATCAGCCTATGAGCAGTTCTTC. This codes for CASSESPGSAYEQFF.

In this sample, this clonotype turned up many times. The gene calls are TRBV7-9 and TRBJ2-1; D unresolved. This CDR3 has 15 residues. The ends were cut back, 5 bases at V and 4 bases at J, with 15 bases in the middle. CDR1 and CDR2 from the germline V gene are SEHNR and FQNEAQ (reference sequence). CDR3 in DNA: TGTGCCAGCAGCCCCCGGGCTTCGAGGTACAATGAGCAGTTCTTC. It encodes CASSPRASRYNEQFF.

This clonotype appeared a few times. CDR3 sequence: CASSRRTGGNSGELFF. CDR3 nucleotide sequence: TGTGCCAGTAGTCGGAGGACAGGGGGGAATTCCGGGGAGCTGTTTTTT. The V and J genes are TRBV19 and TRBJ2-2; 10 nucleotides match TRBD1. From germline, CDR1 is LNHDA and CDR2 SQIVND (reference sequence). V shed 5 bases and J 6 bases; nucleotides not matched to a gene: 9. The CDR3 sequence is 16 residues long.

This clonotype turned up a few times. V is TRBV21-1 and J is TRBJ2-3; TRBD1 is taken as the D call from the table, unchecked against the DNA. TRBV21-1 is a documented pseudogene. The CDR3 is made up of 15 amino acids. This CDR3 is CASHDRDRVADTQYF. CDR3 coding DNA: TGTGCCAGTCACGACCGGGACAGGGTAGCAGATACGCAGTATTTT.

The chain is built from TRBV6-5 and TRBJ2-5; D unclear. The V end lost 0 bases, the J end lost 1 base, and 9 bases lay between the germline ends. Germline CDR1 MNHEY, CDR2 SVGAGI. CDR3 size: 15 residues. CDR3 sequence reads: CASSYSGPAQETQYF. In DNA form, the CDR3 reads TGTGCCAGCAGTTACTCCGGGCCGGCCCAAGAGACCCAGTACTTC.

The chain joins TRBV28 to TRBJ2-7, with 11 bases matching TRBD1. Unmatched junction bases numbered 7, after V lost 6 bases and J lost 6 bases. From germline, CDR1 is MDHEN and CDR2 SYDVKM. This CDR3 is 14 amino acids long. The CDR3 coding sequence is TGTGCCAGCAGCTTACCGGGACAGGGGGTCGAGCAGTACTTC. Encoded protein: CASSLPGQGVEQYF. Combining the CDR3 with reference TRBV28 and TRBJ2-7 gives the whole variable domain DVKVTQSSRYLVKRTGEKVFLECVQDMDHENMFWYRQDPGLGLRLIYFSYDVKMKEKGDIPEGYSVSREKKERFSLILESASTNQTSMYLCASSLPGQGVEQYFGPGTRLTVT.

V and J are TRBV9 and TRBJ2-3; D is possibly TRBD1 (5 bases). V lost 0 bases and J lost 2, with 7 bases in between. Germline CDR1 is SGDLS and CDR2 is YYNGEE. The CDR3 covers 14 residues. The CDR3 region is CASSVEGSTDTQYF. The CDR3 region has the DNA TGTGCCAGCAGCGTAGAGGGGTCCACAGATACGCAGTATTTT.

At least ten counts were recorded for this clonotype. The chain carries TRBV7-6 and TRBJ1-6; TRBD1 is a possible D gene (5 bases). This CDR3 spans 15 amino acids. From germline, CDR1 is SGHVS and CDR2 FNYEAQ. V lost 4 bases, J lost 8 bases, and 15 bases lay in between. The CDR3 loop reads CASSSSVGGDSPLHF. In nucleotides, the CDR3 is TGTGCCAGCAGCTCGTCTGTCGGGGGTGATTCACCCCTCCACTTT.

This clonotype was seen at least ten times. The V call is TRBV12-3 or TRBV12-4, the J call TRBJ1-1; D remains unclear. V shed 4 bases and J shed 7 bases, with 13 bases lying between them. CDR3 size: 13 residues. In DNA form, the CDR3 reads TGTGCCAGCAGTTCTTTAGGTTTTAGTGAAGCTTTCTTT. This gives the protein CASSSLGFSEAFF.

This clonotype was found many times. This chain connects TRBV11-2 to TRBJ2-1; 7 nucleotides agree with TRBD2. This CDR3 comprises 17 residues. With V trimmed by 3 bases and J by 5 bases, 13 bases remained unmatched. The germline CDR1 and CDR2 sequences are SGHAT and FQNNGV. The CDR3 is CASSFMGGRLAHNEQFF. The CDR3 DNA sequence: TGTGCCAGCAGCTTTATGGGGGGTCGACTAGCCCACAATGAGCAGTTCTTC. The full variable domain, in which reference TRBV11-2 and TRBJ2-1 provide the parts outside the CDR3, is EAGVAQSPRYKIIEKRQSVAFWCNPISGHATLYWYQQILGQGPKLLIQFQNNGVVDDSQLPKDRFSAERLKGVDSTLKIQPAKLEDSAVYLCASSFMGGRLAHNEQFFGPGTRLTVL.